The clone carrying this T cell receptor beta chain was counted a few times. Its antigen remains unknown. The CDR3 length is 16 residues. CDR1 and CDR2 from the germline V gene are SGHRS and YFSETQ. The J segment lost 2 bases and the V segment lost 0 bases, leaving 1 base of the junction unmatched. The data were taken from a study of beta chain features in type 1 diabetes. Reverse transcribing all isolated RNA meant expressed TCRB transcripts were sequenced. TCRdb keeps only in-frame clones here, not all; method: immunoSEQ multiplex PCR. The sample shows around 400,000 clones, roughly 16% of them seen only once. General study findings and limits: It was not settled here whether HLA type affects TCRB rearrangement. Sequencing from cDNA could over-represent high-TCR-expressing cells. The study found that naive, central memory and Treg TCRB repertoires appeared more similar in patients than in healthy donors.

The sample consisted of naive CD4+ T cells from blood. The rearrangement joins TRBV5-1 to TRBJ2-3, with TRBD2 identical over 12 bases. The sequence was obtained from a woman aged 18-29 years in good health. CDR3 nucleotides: TGCGCCAGCAGCTTGGGGACTAGCGGGACCACAGATACGCAGTATTTT. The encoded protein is CASSLGTSGTTDTQYF.